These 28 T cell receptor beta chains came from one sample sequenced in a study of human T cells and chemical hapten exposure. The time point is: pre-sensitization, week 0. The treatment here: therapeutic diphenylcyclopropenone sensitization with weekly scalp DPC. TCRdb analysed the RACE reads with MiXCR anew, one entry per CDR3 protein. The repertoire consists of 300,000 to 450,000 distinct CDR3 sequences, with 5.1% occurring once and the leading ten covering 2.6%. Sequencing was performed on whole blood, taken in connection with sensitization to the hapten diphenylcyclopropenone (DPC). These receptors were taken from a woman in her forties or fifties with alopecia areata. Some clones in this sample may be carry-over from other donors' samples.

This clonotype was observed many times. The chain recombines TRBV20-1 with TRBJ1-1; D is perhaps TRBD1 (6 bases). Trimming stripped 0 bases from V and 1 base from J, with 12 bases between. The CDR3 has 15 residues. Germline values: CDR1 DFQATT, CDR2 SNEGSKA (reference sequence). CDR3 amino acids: CSARDSGDGNTEAFF. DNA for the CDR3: TGCAGTGCTAGAGATTCAGGGGATGGGAACACTGAAGCTTTCTTT.

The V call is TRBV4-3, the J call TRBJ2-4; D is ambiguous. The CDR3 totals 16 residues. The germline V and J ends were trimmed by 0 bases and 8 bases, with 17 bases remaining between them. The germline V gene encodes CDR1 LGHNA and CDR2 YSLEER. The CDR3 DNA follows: TGCGCCAGCAGCCAAGATCGCGGCGTAATGAAGTACATTCAGTACTTC. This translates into CASSQDRGVMKYIQYF.

The CDR3 is CSARDTSGRYEQYF. In DNA, the CDR3 is TGCAGTGCTAGGGACACTAGCGGGAGGTACGAGCAGTACTTC. The chain recombines TRBV20-1 with TRBJ2-7; 12 nucleotides align to TRBD2. Germline-derived CDR1 and CDR2 are DFQATT and SNEGSKA (reference sequence). The trim removed 3 bases at V and 4 bases at J, leaving 4 bases unmatched. The CDR3 length is 14 residues.

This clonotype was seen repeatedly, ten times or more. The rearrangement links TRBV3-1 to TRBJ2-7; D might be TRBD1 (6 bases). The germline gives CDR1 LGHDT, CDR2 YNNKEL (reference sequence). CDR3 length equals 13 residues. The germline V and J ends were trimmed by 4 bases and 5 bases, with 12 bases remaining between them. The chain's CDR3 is CASSLTTGNEQYF. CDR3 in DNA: TGTGCCAGCAGCCTAACGACAGGCAACGAGCAGTACTTC.

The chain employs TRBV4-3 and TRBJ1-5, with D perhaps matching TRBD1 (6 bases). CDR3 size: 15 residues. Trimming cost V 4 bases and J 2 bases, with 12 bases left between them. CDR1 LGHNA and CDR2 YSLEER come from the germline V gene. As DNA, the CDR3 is TGCGCCAGCAGCCTGGACAGAAGCGGCAATCAGCCCCAGCATTTT. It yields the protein CASSLDRSGNQPQHF.

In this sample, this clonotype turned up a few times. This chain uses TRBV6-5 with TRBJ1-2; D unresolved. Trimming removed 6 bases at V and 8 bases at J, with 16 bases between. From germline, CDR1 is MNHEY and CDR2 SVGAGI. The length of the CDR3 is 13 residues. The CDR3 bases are TGTGCCAGCAGCCCAGGCGGGGTCGTAGGCTACACCTTC. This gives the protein CASSPGGVVGYTF.

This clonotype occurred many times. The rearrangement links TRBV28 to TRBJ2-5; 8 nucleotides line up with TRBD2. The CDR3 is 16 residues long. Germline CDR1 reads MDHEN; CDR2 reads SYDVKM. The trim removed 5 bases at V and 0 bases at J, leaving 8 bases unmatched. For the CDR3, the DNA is TGTGCCAGCAGTCCCCCCCTAGCGGGCTACCAAGAGACCCAGTACTTC. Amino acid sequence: CASSPPLAGYQETQYF.

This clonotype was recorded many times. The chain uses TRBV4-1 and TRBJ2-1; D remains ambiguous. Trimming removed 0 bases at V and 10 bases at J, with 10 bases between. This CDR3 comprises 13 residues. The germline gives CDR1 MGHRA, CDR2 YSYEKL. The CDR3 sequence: CASSQDMGYEQFF. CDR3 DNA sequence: TGCGCCAGCAGCCAAGATATGGGGTACGAGCAGTTCTTC.

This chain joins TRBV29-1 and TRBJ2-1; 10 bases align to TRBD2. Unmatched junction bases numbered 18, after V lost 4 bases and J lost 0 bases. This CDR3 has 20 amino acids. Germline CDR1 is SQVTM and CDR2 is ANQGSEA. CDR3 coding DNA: TGCAGCGTTGCCGGTAAATTTCTAGCGGGGGAACTTAGCTCCTACAATGAGCAGTTCTTC. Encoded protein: CSVAGKFLAGELSSYNEQFF.

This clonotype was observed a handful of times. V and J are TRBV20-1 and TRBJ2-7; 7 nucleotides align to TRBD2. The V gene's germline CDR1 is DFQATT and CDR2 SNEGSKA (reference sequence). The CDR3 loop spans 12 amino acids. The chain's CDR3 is CRGGDGPYEQYF. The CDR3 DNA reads TGCAGGGGGGGGGACGGCCCCTACGAGCAGTACTTC.

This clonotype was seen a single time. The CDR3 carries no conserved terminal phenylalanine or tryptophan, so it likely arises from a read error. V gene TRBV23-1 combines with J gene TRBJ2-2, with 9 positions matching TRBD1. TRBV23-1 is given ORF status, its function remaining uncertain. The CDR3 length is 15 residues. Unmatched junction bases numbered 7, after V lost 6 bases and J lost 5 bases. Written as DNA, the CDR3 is TGCGCCAGCAGACGAACAGGGGGCCCTACCGGGGAGCTGTTTTTA. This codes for CASRRTGGPTGELFL.

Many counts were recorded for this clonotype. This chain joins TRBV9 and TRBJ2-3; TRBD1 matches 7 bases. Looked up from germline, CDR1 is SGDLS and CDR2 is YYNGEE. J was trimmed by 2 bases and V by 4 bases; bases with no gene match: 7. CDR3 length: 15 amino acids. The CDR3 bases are TGTGCCAGCAGCCGAGGGACAGACGACACAGATACGCAGTATTTT. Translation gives CASSRGTDDTDTQYF.

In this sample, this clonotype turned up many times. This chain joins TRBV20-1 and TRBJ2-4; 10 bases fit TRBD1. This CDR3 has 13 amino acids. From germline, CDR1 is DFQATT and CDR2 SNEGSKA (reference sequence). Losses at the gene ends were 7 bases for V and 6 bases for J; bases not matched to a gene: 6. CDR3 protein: CSGQGQGLNIQYF. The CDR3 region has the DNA TGCAGTGGTCAGGGACAGGGGTTAAACATTCAGTACTTC.

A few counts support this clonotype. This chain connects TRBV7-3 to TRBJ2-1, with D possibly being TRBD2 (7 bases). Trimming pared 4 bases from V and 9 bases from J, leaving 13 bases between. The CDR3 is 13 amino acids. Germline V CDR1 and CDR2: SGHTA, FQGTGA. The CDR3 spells CASSSTGGGEQFF. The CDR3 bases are TGTGCCAGCAGCTCCACGGGGGGCGGTGAGCAGTTCTTC.

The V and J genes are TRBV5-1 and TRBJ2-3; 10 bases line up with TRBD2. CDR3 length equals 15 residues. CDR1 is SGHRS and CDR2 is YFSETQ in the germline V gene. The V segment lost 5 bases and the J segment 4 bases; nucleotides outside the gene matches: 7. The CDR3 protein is CASSWSGGAPDTQYF. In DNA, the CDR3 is TGCGCCAGCAGTTGGAGCGGGGGGGCCCCAGATACGCAGTATTTT.

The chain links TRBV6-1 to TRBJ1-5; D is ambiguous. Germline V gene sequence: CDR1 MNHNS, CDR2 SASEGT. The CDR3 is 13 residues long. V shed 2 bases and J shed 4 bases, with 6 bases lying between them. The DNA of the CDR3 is TGTGCCAGCAGTGAATTTGGGAATCAGCCCCAGCATTTT. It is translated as CASSEFGNQPQHF.

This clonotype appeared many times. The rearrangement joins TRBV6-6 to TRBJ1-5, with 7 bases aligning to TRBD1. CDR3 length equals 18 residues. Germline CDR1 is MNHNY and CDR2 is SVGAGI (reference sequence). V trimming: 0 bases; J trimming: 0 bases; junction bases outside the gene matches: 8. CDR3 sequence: CASSYSDRARYSNQPQHF. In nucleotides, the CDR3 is TGTGCCAGCAGTTACTCCGACAGGGCGCGGTATAGCAATCAGCCCCAGCATTTT.

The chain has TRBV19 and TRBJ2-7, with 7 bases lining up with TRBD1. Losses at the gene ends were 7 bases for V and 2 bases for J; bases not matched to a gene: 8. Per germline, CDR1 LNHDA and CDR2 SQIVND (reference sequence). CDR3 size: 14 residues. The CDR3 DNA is TGTGCCAGTACAGGCCGGGACAGACCCTACGAGCAGTACTTC. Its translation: CASTGRDRPYEQYF.

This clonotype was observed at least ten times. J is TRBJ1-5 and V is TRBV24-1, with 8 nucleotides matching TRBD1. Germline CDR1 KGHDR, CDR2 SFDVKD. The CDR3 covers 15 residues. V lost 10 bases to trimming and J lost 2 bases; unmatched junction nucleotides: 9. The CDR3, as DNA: TGTGCCACGTCAGACAGGGGTTCGGGCAATCAGCCCCAGCATTTT. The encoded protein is CATSDRGSGNQPQHF.

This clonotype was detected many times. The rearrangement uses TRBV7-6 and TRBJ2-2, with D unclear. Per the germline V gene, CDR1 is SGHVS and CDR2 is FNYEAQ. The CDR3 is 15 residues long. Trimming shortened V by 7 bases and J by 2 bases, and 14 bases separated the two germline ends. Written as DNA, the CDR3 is TGTGCCAGCACCCCGACCGAGGAAAACACCGGGGAGCTGTTTTTT. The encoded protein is CASTPTEENTGELFF.

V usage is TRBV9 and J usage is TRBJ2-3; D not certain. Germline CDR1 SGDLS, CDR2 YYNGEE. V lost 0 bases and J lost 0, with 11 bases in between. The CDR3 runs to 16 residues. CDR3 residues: CASSVGARISTDTQYF. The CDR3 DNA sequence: TGTGCCAGCAGCGTAGGGGCGCGGATTAGCACAGATACGCAGTATTTT.

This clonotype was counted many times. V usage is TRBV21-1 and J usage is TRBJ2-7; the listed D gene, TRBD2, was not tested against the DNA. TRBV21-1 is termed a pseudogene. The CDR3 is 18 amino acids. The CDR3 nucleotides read TGTGCCAGCAGCAAAGAGGAGGGCCGAGGACAGGATCCCTACGAGCAGTACTTC. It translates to CASSKEEGRGQDPYEQYF.

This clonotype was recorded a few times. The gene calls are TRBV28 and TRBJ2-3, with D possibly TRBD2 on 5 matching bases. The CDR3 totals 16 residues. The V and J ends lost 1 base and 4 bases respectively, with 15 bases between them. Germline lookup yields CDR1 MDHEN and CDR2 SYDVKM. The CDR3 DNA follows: TGTGCCAGCAGTTTATCGGCTAGCATGTTGCCAGATACGCAGTATTTT. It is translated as CASSLSASMLPDTQYF.

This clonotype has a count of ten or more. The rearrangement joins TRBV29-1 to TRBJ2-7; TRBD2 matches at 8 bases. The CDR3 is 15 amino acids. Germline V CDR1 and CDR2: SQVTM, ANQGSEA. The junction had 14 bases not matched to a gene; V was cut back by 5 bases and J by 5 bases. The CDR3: CSVTQAGEGPHEQYF. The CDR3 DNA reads TGCAGCGTTACACAAGCGGGGGAAGGGCCCCACGAGCAGTACTTC.

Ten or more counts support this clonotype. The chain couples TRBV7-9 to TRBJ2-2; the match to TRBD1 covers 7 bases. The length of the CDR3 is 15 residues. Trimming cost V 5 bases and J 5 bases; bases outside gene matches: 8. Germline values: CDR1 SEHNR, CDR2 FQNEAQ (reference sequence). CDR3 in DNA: TGTGCCAGCAGCCGACCGGGACAGCGTACCGGGGAGCTGTTTTTT. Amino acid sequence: CASSRPGQRTGELFF.

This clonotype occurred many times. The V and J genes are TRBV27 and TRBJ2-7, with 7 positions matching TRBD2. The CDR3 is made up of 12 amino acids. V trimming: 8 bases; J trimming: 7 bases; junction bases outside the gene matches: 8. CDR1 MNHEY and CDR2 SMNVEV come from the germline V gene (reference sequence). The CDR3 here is CASGLRAGEQYF. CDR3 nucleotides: TGTGCCAGCGGGCTCCGAGCGGGGGAGCAGTACTTC.

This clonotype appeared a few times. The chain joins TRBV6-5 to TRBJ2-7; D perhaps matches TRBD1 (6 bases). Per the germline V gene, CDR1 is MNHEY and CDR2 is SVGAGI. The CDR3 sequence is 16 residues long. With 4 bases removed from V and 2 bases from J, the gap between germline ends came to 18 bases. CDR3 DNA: TGTGCCAGCAGTTCCAAACAGGGAGCAACTACCTACGAGCAGTACTTC. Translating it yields CASSSKQGATTYEQYF.

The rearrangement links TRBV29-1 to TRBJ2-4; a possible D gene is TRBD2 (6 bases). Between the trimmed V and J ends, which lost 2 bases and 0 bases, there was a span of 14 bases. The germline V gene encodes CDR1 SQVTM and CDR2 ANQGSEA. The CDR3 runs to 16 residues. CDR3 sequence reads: CSVESDAGIAKNIQYF. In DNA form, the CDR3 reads TGCAGCGTTGAATCGGACGCGGGAATAGCCAAAAACATTCAGTACTTC.